Reported below is one TCR beta chain. Its antigen is as yet unknown. This sample stems from a study of T cell responses to AZD1222 COVID-19 vaccine. Germline loops: CDR1 MGHDK, CDR2 SYGVNS. This CDR3 has 13 residues. V was cut by 9 bases and J by 7 bases, with 19 bases left in between. Regarding the study as a whole: Only a handful of AZD1222 recipients, six or seven in all, had baseline seropositivity. Regions left unmutated in variants are reportedly the target of nearly half of spike-specific TCRs. Clonal diversity was possibly underestimated; the donors were predominantly white British and more often female.

This table comes from immunoSEQ multiplex PCR, and its TCRdb copy is limited to in-frame clones, with some not included. The repertoire includes more than 95,000 clones, 80% to 90% of them detected once, and over 9.5% sits in the top ten. Sample: peripheral blood, taken on day 0 of AZD1222 vaccination. J is TRBJ2-7 and V is TRBV25-1, with D possibly matching TRBD1 (5 bases). The source of this sequence is an adult in good health. The CDR3 DNA is TGTGCCAGGACGGACAAGGTCTCGGGTGAGCAGTACTTC. This codes for CARTDKVSGEQYF.